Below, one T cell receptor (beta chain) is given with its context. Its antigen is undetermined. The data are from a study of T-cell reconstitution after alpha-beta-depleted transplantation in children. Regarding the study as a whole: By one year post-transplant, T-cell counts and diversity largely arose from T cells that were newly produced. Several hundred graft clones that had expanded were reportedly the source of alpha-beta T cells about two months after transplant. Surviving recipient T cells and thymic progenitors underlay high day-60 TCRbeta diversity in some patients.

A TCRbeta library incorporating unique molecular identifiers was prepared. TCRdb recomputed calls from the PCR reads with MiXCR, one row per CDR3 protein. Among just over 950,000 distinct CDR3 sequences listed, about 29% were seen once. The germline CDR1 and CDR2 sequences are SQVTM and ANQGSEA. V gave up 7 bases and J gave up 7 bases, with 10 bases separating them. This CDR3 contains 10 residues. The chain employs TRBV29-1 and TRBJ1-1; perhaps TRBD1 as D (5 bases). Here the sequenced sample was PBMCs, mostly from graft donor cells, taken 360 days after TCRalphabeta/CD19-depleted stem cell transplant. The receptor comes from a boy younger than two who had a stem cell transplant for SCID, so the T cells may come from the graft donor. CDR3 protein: CSGGESEAFF. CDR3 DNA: TGCAGCGGGGGGGAGAGTGAAGCTTTCTTT.